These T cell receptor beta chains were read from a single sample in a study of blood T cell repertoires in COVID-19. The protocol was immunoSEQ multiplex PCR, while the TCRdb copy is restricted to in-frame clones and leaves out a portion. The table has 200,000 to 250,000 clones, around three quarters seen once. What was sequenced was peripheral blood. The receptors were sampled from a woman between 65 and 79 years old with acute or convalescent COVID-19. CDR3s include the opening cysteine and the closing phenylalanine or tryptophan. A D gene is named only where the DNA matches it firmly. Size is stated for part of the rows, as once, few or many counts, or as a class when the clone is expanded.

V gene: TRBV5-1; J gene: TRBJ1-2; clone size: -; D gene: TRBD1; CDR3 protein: CASSVALGQGSSNYGYTF; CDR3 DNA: TGCGCCAGCAGCGTGGCCTTGGGACAGGGCTCTTCTAACTATGGCTACACCTTC
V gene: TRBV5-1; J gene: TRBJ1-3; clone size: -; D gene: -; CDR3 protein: CASSLGQRGNTIYF; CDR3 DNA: TGCGCCAGCAGCTTGGGACAGCGAGGAAACACCATATATTTT
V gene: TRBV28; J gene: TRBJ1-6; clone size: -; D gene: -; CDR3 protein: CASSTGTRGFTYNSPLHF; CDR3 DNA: TGTGCCAGCAGTACCGGGACAAGGGGTTTTACCTATAATTCACCCCTCCACTTT
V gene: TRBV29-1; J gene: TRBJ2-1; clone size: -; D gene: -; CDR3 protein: CSVDGVAQFF; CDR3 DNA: TGCAGCGTTGACGGAGTAGCGCAGTTCTTC
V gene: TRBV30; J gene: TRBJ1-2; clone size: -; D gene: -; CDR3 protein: CAWSRGSGGYTF; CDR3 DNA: TGTGCCTGGAGTCGCGGGTCCGGGGGCTACACCTTC
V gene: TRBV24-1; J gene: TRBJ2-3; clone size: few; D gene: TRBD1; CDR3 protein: CATKETEIGTGTDTQYF; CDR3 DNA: TGTGCCACTAAGGAAACAGAGATCGGGACAGGGACAGATACGCAGTATTTT
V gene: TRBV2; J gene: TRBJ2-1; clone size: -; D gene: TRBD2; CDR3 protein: CASSVERGGYLFF; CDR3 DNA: TGTGCCAGCAGTGTTGAGCGGGGGGGCTATTTGTTCTTC
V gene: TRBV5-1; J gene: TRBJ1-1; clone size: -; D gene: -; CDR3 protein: CASSFGGNTEAFF; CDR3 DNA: TGCGCCAGCAGCTTCGGGGGGAACACTGAAGCTTTCTTT
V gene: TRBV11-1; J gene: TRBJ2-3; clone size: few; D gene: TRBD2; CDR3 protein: CASSPGTSGSPHTQYF; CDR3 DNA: TGTGCCAGCAGCCCTGGGACTAGCGGGAGTCCCCATACGCAGTATTTT
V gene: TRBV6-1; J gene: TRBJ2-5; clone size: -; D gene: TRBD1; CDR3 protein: CASSEWRQGTRETQYF; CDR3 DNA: TGTGCCAGCAGTGAATGGAGACAGGGGACGAGGGAGACCCAGTACTTC
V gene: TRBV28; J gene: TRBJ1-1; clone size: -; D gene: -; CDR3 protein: CTSGPGSGTEAFF; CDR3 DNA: TGTACTTCTGGTCCGGGCAGCGGGACTGAAGCTTTCTTT
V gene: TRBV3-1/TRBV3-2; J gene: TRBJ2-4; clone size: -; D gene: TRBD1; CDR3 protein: CASSPYAGQGNIQYF; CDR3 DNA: TGTGCCAGCAGCCCATATGCTGGACAGGGGAACATTCAGTACTTC
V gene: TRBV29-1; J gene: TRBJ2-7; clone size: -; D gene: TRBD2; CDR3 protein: CSVGSSGALSEQYF; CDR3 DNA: TGCAGCGTTGGGTCTAGCGGGGCCCTTTCCGAGCAGTACTTC
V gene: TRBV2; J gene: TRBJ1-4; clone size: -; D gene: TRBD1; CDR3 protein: CASSGQGLPGEKLFF; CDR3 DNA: TGTGCCAGCAGTGGACAGGGCTTGCCGGGTGAAAAACTGTTTTTT
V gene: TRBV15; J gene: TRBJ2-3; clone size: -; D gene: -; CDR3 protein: CATSRVLGSDTQYF; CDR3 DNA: TGTGCCACCAGCAGAGTATTGGGCTCAGATACGCAGTATTTT
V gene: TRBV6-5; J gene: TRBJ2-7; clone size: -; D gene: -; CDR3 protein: CASRVDYGSYEQYF; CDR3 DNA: TGTGCCAGCAGGGTAGACTATGGCTCCTACGAGCAGTACTTC
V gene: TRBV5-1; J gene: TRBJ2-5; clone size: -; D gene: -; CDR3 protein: CASSLQPGQETQYF; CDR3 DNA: TGCGCCAGCAGCTTGCAGCCCGGGCAAGAGACCCAGTACTTC
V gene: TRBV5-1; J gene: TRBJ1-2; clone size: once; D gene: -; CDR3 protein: CASSLEGGFGYTF; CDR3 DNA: TGCGCCAGCAGCTTGGAAGGAGGGTTTGGCTACACCTTC
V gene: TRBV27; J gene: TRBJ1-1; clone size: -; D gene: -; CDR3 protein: CASSPLRGNTEAFF; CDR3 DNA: TGTGCCAGCAGTCCCTTAAGGGGGAACACTGAAGCTTTCTTT
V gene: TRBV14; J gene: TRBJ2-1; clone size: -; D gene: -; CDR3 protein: CASSQEFTGWTYNEQFF; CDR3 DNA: TGTGCCAGCAGCCAAGAGTTTACGGGATGGACCTACAATGAGCAGTTCTTC
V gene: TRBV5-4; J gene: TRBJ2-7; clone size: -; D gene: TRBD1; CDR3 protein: CASSPAGQASYEQYF; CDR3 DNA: TGTGCCAGCAGCCCGGCGGGACAGGCCTCCTACGAGCAGTACTTC
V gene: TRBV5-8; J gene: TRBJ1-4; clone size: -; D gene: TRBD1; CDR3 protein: CASSDRGLSGATNEKLFF; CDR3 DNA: TGTGCCAGCAGCGACAGGGGGCTATCTGGCGCAACTAATGAAAAACTGTTTTTT
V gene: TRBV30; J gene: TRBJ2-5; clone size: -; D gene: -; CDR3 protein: CAWTGAGETQYF; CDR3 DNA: TGTGCCTGGACAGGGGCAGGCGAGACCCAGTACTTC
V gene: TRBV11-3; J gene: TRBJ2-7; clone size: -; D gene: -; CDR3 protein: CASSLDSDYEQYF; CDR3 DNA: TGTGCCAGCAGCTTAGATAGCGATTACGAGCAGTACTTC
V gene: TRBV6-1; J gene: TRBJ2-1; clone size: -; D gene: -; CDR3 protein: CASREDSRNEQFF; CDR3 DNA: TGTGCCAGCAGGGAAGACAGCCGCAATGAGCAGTTCTTC
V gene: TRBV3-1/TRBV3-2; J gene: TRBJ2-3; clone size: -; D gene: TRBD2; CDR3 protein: CASSTTSGGTDTQYF; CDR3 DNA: TGTGCCAGCAGCACCACTAGCGGAGGCACAGATACGCAGTATTTT
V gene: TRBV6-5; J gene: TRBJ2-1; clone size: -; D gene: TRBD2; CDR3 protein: CASSPGLVDTDEQFF; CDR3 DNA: TGTGCCAGCAGTCCGGGACTAGTGGATACGGATGAGCAGTTCTTC
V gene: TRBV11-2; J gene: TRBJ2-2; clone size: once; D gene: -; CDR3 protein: CASSSGEALAGELFF; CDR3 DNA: TGTGCCAGCAGCTCTGGAGAGGCCCTCGCCGGGGAGCTGTTTTTT
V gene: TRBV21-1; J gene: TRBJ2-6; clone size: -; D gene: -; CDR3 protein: CASSKERVKLPLSGANVLTF; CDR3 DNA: TGTGCCAGCAGCAAAGAGCGGGTGAAGCTCCCCCTCTCTGGGGCCAACGTCCTGACTTTC
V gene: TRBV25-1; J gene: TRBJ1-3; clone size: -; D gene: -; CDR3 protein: CASSEGGRAGNTIYF; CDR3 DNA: TGTGCCAGCAGTGAAGGGGGCAGGGCTGGAAACACCATATATTTT
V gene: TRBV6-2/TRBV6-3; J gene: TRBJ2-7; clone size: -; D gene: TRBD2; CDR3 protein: CASSYGGSITYEQYF; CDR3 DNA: TGTGCCAGCAGTTACGGCGGGAGTATTACCTACGAGCAGTACTTC
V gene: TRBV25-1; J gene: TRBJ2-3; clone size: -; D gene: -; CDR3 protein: CASMPTSTDTQYF; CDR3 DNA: TGTGCCAGCATGCCTACTAGCACAGATACGCAGTATTTT
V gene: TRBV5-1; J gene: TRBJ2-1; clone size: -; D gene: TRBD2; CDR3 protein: CASSLQLAGLNEQFF; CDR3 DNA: TGCGCCAGCAGCTTGCAACTAGCGGGACTCAATGAGCAGTTCTTC
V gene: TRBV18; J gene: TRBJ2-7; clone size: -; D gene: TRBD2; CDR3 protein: CASSRLAGGPYEQYF; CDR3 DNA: TGTGCCAGCTCACGGCTAGCGGGAGGCCCCTACGAGCAGTACTTC
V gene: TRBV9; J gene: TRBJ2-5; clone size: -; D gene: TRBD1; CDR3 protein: CASSIRDRAQETQYF; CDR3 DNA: TGTGCCAGCAGCATCCGGGACAGGGCCCAAGAGACCCAGTACTTC
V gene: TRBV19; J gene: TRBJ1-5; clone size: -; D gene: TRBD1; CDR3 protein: CASSKTTGAGNQPQHF; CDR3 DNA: TGTGCCAGTAGCAAAACCACAGGGGCGGGCAATCAGCCCCAGCATTTT
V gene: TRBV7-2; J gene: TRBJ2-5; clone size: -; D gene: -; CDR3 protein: CASSLSGQPQETQYF; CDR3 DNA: TGTGCCAGCAGCCTCTCAGGACAGCCCCAAGAGACCCAGTACTTC
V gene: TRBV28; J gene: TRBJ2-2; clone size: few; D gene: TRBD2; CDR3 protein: CASNLPGGRNTGELFF; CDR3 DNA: TGTGCCAGCAACCTCCCGGGCGGGAGAAATACCGGGGAGCTGTTTTTT
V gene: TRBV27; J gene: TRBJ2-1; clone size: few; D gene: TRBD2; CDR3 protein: CASSSPGLAGRSSYNEQFF; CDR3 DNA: TGTGCCAGCAGTTCGCCGGGACTAGCGGGAAGGAGCTCCTACAATGAGCAGTTCTTC
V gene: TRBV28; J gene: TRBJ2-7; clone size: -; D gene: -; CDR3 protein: CASSLVGLAYEQYF; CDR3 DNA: TGTGCCAGCAGTTTAGTCGGCCTAGCTTACGAGCAGTACTTC
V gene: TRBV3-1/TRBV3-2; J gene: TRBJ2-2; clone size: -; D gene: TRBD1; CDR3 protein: CASSRLGTGNTGELFF; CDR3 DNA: TGTGCCAGCAGCCGACTTGGGACAGGCAACACCGGGGAGCTGTTTTTT
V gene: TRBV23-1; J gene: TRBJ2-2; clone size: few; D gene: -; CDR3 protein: CASSHMGGQLENTGELFF; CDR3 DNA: TGCGCCAGCAGCCACATGGGGGGACAGCTCGAAAACACCGGGGAGCTGTTTTTT
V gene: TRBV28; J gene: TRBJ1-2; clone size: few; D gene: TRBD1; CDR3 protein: CASRYSYRGHYNGYTF; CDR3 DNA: TGTGCCAGCAGATATAGCTACAGGGGGCACTATAATGGCTACACCTTC
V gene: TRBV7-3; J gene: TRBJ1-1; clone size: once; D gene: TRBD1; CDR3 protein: CASSVTGEDTEAFF; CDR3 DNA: TGTGCCAGCAGCGTGACAGGGGAGGACACTGAAGCTTTCTTT
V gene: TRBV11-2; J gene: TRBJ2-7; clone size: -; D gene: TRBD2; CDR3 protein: CASSWTSGYYEQYF; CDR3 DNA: TGTGCCAGCAGTTGGACTAGCGGATACTACGAGCAGTACTTC
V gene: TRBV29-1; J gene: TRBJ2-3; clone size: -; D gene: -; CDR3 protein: CSVEGSGGLGTDTQYF; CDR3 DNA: TGCAGCGTTGAAGGAAGTGGAGGGCTTGGCACAGATACGCAGTATTTT
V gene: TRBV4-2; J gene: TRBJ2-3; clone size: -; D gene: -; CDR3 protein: CASSQERVGSFFTDTQYF; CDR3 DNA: TGTGCCAGCAGCCAAGAGAGGGTTGGTAGCTTTTTCACAGATACGCAGTATTTT
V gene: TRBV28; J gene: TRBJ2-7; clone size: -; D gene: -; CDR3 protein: CASSLTGNEQYF; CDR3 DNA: TGTGCCAGCAGTTTAACGGGTAACGAGCAGTACTTC
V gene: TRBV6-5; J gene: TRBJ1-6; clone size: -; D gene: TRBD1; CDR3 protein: CASRGDRGQGSPLHF; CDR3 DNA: TGTGCCAGCAGAGGGGACAGGGGCCAGGGTTCACCCCTCCACTTT
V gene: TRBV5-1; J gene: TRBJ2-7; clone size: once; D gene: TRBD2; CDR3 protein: CASSLASGGFYEQYF; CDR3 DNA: TGCGCCAGCAGCTTGGCTTCGGGAGGCTTCTACGAGCAGTACTTC
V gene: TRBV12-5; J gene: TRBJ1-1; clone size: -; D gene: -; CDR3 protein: CASGPDLPGPTEAFF; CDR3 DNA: TGTGCTAGTGGTCCCGACCTCCCAGGGCCCACTGAAGCTTTCTTT
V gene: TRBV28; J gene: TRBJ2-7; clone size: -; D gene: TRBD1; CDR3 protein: CASTGGSYEQYF; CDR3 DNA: TGTGCCAGCACAGGGGGCTCCTACGAGCAGTACTTC
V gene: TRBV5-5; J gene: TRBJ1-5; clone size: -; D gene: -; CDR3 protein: CASSLEGSQPQHF; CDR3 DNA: TGTGCCAGCAGCTTGGAGGGGTCTCAGCCCCAGCATTTT
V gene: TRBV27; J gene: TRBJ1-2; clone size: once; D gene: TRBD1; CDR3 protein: CASRAGGWGYTF; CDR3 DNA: TGTGCCAGCAGAGCAGGGGGGTGGGGCTACACCTTC